This T cell receptor beta chain was captured in a study of blood T cell repertoires in COVID-19. Study context: Material from acute and convalescent COVID-19 was sourced from the United States, Italy and Spain.

Original processing notes: Nucleated cell number was recorded as an estimate derived from reference gene primer amplification. The protocol was immunoSEQ multiplex PCR, while the TCRdb copy is restricted to in-frame clones and leaves out a portion. Clonal size and the V and J genes are those of that table, whereas D and trimming came from the DNA. This table holds about 180,000 clones, 86% found once. Individuals drawn from about two dozen US areas were roughly 18 to 95 years old. Cohorts were based on clinical histories the participants reported. Germline V gives CDR1 MDHEN, CDR2 SYDVKM. The CDR3 totals 14 residues. V gave up 5 bases and J gave up 0 bases, with 10 bases separating them.

This rearrangement joins TRBV28 to TRBJ1-2; D might be TRBD1 (5 bases). Sequenced: PBMCs or T cells enriched from blood (not recorded which). This sequence was found in a woman in her twenties or thirties who had recovered from COVID-19. The CDR3 protein is CASSTAGPNYGYTF. The CDR3 region has the DNA TGTGCCAGCAGTACAGCAGGGCCTAACTATGGCTACACCTTC.